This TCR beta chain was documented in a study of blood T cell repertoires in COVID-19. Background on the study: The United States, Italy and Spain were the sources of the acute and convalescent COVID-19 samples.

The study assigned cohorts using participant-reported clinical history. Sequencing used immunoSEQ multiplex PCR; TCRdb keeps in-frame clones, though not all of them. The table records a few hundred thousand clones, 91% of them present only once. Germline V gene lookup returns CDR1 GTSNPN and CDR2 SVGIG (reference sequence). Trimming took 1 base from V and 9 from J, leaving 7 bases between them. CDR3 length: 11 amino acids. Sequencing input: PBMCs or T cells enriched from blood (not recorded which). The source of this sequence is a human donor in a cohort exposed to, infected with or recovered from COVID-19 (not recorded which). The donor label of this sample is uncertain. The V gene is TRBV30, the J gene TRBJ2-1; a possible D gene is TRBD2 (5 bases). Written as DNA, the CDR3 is TGTGCCTGGAGTGCAGGAGGTGAGCAGTTCTTC. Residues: CAWSAGGEQFF.